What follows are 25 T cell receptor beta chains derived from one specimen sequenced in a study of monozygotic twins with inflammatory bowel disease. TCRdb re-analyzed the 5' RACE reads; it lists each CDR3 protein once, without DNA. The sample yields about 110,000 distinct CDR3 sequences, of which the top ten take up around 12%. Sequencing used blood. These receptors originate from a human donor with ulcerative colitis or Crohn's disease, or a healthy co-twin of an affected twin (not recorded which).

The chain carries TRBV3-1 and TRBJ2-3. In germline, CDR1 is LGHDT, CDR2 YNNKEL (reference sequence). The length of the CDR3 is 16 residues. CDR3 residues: CASSQTNRKVTDTQYF.

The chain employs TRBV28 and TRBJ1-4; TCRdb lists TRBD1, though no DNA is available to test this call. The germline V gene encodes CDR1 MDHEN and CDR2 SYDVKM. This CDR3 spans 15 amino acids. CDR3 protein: CASRTTGTRYEKLFF. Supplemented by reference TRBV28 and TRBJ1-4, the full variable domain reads DVKVTQSSRYLVKRTGEKVFLECVQDMDHENMFWYRQDPGLGLRLIYFSYDVKMKEKGDIPEGYSVSREKKERFSLILESASTNQTSMYLCASRTTGTRYEKLFFGSGTQLSVL.

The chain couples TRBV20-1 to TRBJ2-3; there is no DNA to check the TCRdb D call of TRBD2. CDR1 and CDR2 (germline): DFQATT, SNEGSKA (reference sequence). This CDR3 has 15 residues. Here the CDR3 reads CSARVAGGPRDTQYF.

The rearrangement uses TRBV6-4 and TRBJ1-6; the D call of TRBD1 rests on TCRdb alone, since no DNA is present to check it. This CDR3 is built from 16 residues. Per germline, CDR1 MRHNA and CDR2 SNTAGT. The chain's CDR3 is CASSESGTDDNSPLHF.

This CDR3 is CSARVKSRTGELFF. The chain couples TRBV20-1 to TRBJ2-2; TCRdb's assignment of TRBD2 cannot be checked, as there is no DNA. The length of the CDR3 is 14 residues. In germline, CDR1 is DFQATT, CDR2 SNEGSKA (reference sequence).

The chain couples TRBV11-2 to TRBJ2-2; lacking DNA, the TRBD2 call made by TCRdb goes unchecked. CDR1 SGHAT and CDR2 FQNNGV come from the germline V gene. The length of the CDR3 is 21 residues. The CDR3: CASSARGLAGARWANTGELFF. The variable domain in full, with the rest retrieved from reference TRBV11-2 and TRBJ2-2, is EAGVAQSPRYKIIEKRQSVAFWCNPISGHATLYWYQQILGQGPKLLIQFQNNGVVDDSQLPKDRFSAERLKGVDSTLKIQPAKLEDSAVYLCASSARGLAGARWANTGELFFGEGSRLTVL.

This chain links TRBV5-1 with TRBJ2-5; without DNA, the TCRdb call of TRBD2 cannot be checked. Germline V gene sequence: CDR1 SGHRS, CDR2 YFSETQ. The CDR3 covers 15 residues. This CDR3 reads CASSLPGTSGETQYF.

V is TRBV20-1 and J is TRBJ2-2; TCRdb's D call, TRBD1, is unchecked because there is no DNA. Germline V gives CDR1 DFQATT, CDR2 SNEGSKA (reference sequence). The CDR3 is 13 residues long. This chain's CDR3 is CSAGHTNTGELFF.

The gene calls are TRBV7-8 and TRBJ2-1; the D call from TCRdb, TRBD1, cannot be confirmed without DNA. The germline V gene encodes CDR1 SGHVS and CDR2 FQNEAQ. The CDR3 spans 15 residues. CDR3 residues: CVSSLGGTAYNEQFF.

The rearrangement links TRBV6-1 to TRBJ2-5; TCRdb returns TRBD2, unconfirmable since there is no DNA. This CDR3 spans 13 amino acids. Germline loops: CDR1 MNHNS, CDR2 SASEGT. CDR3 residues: CASVTSAQETQYF.

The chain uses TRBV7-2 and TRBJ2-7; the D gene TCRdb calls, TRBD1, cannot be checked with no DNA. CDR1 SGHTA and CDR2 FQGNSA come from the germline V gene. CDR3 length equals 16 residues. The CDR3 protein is CASSLDSGGASYEQYF.

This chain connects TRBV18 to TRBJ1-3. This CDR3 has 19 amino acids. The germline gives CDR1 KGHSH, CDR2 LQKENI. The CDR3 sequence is CASSPPWSEGRHSGNTIYF. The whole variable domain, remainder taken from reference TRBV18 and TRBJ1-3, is NAGVMQNPRHLVRRRGQEARLRCSPMKGHSHVYWYRQLPEEGLKFMVYLQKENIIDESGMPKERFSAEFPKEGPSILRIQQVVRGDSAAYFCASSPPWSEGRHSGNTIYFGEGSWLTVV.

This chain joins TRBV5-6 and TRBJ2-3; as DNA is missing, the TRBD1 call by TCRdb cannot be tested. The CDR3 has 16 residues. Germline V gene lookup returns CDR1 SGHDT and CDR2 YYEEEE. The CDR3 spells CASSYLGQLSTDTQYF.

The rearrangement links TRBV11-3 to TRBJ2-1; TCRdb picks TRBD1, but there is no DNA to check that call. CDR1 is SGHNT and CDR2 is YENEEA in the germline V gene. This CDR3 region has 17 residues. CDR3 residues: CASSAAFRDRGQDEQFF.

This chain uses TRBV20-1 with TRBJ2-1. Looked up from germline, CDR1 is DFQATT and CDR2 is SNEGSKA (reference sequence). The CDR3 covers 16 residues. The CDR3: CSARPTVYGGGNEQFF.

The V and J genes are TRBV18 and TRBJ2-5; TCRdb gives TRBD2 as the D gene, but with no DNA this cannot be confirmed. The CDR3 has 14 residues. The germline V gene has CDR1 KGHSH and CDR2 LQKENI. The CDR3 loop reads CASSPLEGPETQYF.

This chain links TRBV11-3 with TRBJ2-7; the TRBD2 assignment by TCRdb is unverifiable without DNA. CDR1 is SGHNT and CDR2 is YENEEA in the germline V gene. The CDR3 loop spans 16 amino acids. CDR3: CASSPPGYPHPYEQYF.

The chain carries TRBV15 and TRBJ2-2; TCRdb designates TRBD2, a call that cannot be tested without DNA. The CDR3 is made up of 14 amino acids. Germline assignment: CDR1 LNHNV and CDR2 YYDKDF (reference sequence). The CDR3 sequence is CATSRDTASGSALF.

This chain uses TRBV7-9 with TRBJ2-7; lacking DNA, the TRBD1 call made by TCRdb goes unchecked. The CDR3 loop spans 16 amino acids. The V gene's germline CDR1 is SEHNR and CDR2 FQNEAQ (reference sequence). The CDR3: CASSRDRGVRTYEQYF.

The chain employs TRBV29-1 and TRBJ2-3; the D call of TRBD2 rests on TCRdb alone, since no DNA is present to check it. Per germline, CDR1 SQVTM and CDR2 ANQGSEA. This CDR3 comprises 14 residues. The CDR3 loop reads CSAIYGLAGGAQYF.

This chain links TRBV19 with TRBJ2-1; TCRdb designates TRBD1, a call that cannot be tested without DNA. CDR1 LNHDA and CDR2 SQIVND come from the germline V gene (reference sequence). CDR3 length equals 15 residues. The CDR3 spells CASLRGAGGYNEQFF.

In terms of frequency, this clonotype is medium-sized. The CDR3 loop reads CSVGGQGNEQFF. V usage is TRBV29-1 and J usage is TRBJ2-1; absent DNA, TCRdb's TRBD1 call cannot be checked. CDR3 length equals 12 residues. Germline values: CDR1 SQVTM, CDR2 ANQGSEA.

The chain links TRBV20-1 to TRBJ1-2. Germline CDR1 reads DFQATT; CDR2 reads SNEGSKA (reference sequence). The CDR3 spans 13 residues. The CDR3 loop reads CSAPWASNYGYTF.

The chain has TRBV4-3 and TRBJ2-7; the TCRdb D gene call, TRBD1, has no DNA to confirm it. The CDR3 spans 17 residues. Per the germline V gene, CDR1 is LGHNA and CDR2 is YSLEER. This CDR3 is CASSQEAYVGQLYEQYF.

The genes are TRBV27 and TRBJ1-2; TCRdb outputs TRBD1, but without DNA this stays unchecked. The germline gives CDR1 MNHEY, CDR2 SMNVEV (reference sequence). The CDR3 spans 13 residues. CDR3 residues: CASSLLQGYGYTF.